This T cell receptor (beta chain) was captured by sequencing in a study of beta chain features in type 1 diabetes. Study outcomes and limitations: Within each of all four CD4+ subsets, Type 1 diabetes patients had TCRB CDR3s that were moderately but significantly shorter.

CDR1 is SGHRS and CDR2 is YFSETQ in the germline V gene. V shed 4 bases, J shed 1 base, and the junction held 11 bases outside the gene matches. This CDR3 is built from 17 residues. The isolated RNA, all of it, was reverse transcribed, so expressed TCRB transcripts were what got sequenced. The table came from immunoSEQ multiplex PCR; TCRdb's copy has only in-frame clones and leaves some out. Altogether about 340,000 clones are present, approximately 15% being singletons, with the ten largest covering about 0.016%. The sample holds a few counts of this clone. Its matching antigen is unknown. The receptor's source is a woman between 18 and 30 years old with type 1 diabetes. Sequencing was done on a sample of naive CD4+ T cells from blood. The J gene is TRBJ2-3, the V gene TRBV5-1; the match to TRBD1 covers 8 bases. The CDR3 protein is CASSLESRTGRTDTQYF. DNA for the CDR3: TGCGCCAGCAGCCTCGAATCCCGGACAGGGCGCACAGATACGCAGTATTTT.